Presented here are 23 T cell receptor beta chains from one specimen sequenced in a study of blood T cell repertoires in COVID-19. Method: immunoSEQ multiplex PCR; TCRdb's copy keeps in-frame clones and lacks some. Of about 78,000 clones in the sample, 84% were seen once. Source material: peripheral blood. The source of these receptors is a man in his forties or fifties with acute or convalescent COVID-19.

The chain combines TRBV7-2 with TRBJ1-5; weak D call: TRBD1 (5 bases). The CDR3 consists of 15 residues. Trimming cost V 5 bases and J 6 bases, with 17 bases left between them. The germline gives CDR1 SGHTA, CDR2 FQGNSA. The CDR3: CASSPQVGGTQPQHF. CDR3 DNA sequence: TGTGCCAGCAGCCCCCAGGTCGGAGGGACTCAGCCCCAGCATTTT. Filled out from reference TRBV7-2 and TRBJ1-5, the complete variable domain reads GAGVSQSPSNKVTEKGKDVELRCDPISGHTALYWYRQSLGQGLEFLIYFQGNSAPDKSGLPSDRFSAERTGGSVSTLTIQRTQQEDSAVYLCASSPQVGGTQPQHFGDGTRLSIL.

The chain recombines TRBV15 with TRBJ1-6, with unresolved D. CDR1 is LNHNV, CDR2 YYDKDF, per germline (reference sequence). CDR3 size: 17 residues. V gave up 0 bases and J gave up 8 bases, with 17 bases separating them. The CDR3: CATSRDRSTGSYSPLHF. CDR3 bases: TGTGCCACCAGCAGAGATAGATCGACTGGATCCTATTCACCCCTCCACTTT.

This clone has a single count. The J gene is TRBJ2-1, the V gene TRBV30, with 7 bases aligning to TRBD1. The CDR3 consists of 13 residues. CDR1 is GTSNPN and CDR2 is SVGIG in the germline V gene (reference sequence). V was pared by 8 bases and J by 7 bases, with 11 bases of the junction left unmatched. The CDR3 DNA follows: TGTGCCGCCAGACAGGGAGTGTGGAATGAGCAGTTCTTC. Protein sequence: CAARQGVWNEQFF.

This rearrangement joins TRBV10-3 to TRBJ2-4, with 7 bases aligning to TRBD2. CDR3 size: 16 residues. V shed 3 bases, J shed 0 bases, and the junction held 5 bases outside the gene matches. CDR1 is ENHRY, CDR2 SYGVKD, per germline. CDR3 nucleotides: TGTGCCATCAGTGATTCGGCGGGGGTAGCCAAAAACATTCAGTACTTC. This gives the protein CAISDSAGVAKNIQYF.

This sequence joins TRBV5-6 and TRBJ1-5, with D perhaps matching TRBD1 (6 bases). The CDR3 totals 14 residues. Trimming took off 0 bases at V and 4 bases at J, with 8 bases between the two ends. Germline CDR1 and CDR2: SGHDT and YYEEEE. The CDR3 sequence: CASSLGQANQPQHF. Written as DNA, the CDR3 is TGTGCCAGCAGCTTGGGACAGGCAAATCAGCCCCAGCATTTT.

V usage is TRBV7-2 and J usage is TRBJ2-7, with 15 bases lining up with TRBD2. The germline gives CDR1 SGHTA, CDR2 FQGNSA. V lost 3 bases to trimming and J lost 3 bases; unmatched junction nucleotides: 9. The CDR3 loop spans 18 amino acids. The CDR3 DNA reads as TGTGCCAGCAGCTTCCGGACTAGCGGGGGGGCCGCGGTCTACGAGCAGTACTTC. Translated, it gives CASSFRTSGGAAVYEQYF.

In its sample, this clone was seen once. This chain joins TRBV27 and TRBJ1-1; no clear D gene. Trimming pared 2 bases from V and 1 base from J, leaving 14 bases between. The CDR3 sequence is 16 residues long. Per the germline V gene, CDR1 is MNHEY and CDR2 is SMNVEV (reference sequence). The CDR3 is CASSLRPVRGNTEAFF. As DNA, the CDR3 is TGTGCCAGCAGTTTACGCCCGGTCCGGGGGAACACTGAAGCTTTCTTT.

The genes are TRBV7-2 and TRBJ2-4; D may be TRBD1 (6 bases). CDR3 length: 16 residues. Germline CDR1 SGHTA, CDR2 FQGNSA. V lost 4 bases, J lost 10 bases, and 23 bases lay in between. Here the CDR3 reads CASSSGRPGAISIQYF. CDR3 nucleotide sequence: TGTGCCAGCAGCTCCGGACGGCCAGGGGCAATTAGTATTCAGTACTTC.

The chain uses TRBV19 and TRBJ1-6; tentative D call: TRBD1 (5 bases). The CDR3 runs 16 residues. Between the trimmed V and J ends, which lost 3 bases and 1 base, there was a span of 10 bases. The germline V gene has CDR1 LNHDA and CDR2 SQIVND (reference sequence). The CDR3 nucleotides read TGTGCCAGTAGTATCACCGGGGGGTCCTATAATTCACCCCTCCACTTT. This sequence encodes CASSITGGSYNSPLHF.

The chain uses TRBV3-1 (or the pseudogene TRBV3-2) and TRBJ1-2, with 10 positions matching TRBD1. Germline values: CDR1 LGHDT, CDR2 YNNKEL (reference sequence). The CDR3 runs 15 residues. J gave up 4 bases and V 4 bases, and 6 bases lay outside the gene matches. CDR3 sequence reads: CASSRQTGGGYGYTF. The CDR3 coding sequence is TGTGCCAGCAGCCGCCAGACAGGGGGCGGCTATGGCTACACCTTC.

The chain employs TRBV7-9 and TRBJ1-1; 8 bases fit TRBD1. The CDR3 consists of 15 residues. The germline V gene has CDR1 SEHNR and CDR2 FQNEAQ (reference sequence). The V segment lost 6 bases and the J segment 0 bases; nucleotides outside the gene matches: 6. The CDR3 bases are TGTGCCAGCAGAGAACAGGGGGGGATGAACACTGAAGCTTTCTTT. This codes for CASREQGGMNTEAFF.

V and J are TRBV5-4 and TRBJ1-1; no firm D call. V lost 3 bases and J lost 3, with 9 bases in between. Per the germline V gene, CDR1 is SGHNT and CDR2 is YYREEE (reference sequence). The CDR3 contains 13 residues. The CDR3 sequence is CASSSEVYTEAFF. The CDR3 DNA reads as TGTGCCAGCAGCTCGGAGGTATACACTGAAGCTTTCTTT.

The count of this clone is one. This sequence joins TRBV7-6 and TRBJ2-1; 7 bases are a match to TRBD2. This CDR3 has 17 residues. CDR1 and CDR2 from the germline V gene are SGHVS and FNYEAQ. Losses at the gene ends were 1 base for V and 7 bases for J; bases not matched to a gene: 13. CDR3 nucleotides: TGTGCCAGCAGCTTAGAGGTAGCGGGCCCCGAAAGGAATGAGCAGTTCTTC. Translation: CASSLEVAGPERNEQFF. Variable domain in full (rest from reference TRBV7-6 and TRBJ2-1): GAGVSQSPRYKVTKRGQDVALRCDPISGHVSLYWYRQALGQGPEFLTYFNYEAQQDKSGLPNDRFSAERPEGSISTLTIQRTEQRDSAMYRCASSLEVAGPERNEQFFGPGTRLTVL.

This sequence joins TRBV28 and TRBJ1-1, with D tentatively TRBD1 (6 bases). V lost 6 bases and J lost 0, with 11 bases in between. This CDR3 contains 14 residues. Germline V gene lookup returns CDR1 MDHEN and CDR2 SYDVKM. CDR3 coding DNA: TGTGCCAGCAGCACGGGACAATTGAACACTGAAGCTTTCTTT. Encoded protein: CASSTGQLNTEAFF.

The CDR3 DNA sequence: TGCGCCAGCAGCTTACAGGGTTCTGGTTCACCCCTCCACTTT. Translated: CASSLQGSGSPLHF. This chain connects TRBV5-1 to TRBJ1-6, with D perhaps TRBD1 (6 bases). The CDR3 is 14 amino acids. Trimming removed 2 bases at V and 9 bases at J, with 12 bases between. Germline CDR1 SGHRS, CDR2 YFSETQ.

The V call is TRBV9, the J call TRBJ2-1, with TRBD2 matching over 9 bases. V lost 0 bases, J lost 4 bases, and 11 bases stayed unmatched. The CDR3 is 18 amino acids. Germline lookup yields CDR1 SGDLS and CDR2 YYNGEE. The CDR3 loop reads CASSVGRTSVNPYNEQFF. In nucleotides, the CDR3 is TGTGCCAGCAGCGTAGGCCGGACTAGCGTCAACCCATACAATGAGCAGTTCTTC.

This chain links TRBV5-1 with TRBJ2-3; 12 bases are shared with TRBD2. CDR3 size: 15 residues. Trimming removed 6 bases from V and 3 bases from J; junction bases left unmatched: 5. Germline loops: CDR1 SGHRS, CDR2 YFSETQ. CDR3 amino acids: CASNLAGGPTDTQYF. CDR3 in DNA: TGCGCCAGCAACCTAGCGGGGGGGCCGACAGATACGCAGTATTTT.

V gene TRBV18 combines with J gene TRBJ2-7, with 11 bases identical to TRBD1. V dropped 6 bases and J dropped 2; count of bases not matched to a gene: 3. Per germline, CDR1 KGHSH and CDR2 LQKENI. This CDR3 contains 14 residues. CDR3 nucleotide sequence: TGTGCCAGCTCCCGGGACAGGGGGACCTACGAGCAGTACTTC. Its translation is CASSRDRGTYEQYF.

The chain couples TRBV18 to TRBJ2-7, with 9 bases fitting TRBD1. The CDR3 spans 14 residues. CDR1 and CDR2 (germline): KGHSH, LQKENI. The V segment lost 2 bases and the J segment 4 bases; nucleotides outside the gene matches: 3. The CDR3 DNA sequence: TGTGCCAGCTCACCAGGGACAGGGATTTACGAGCAGTACTTC. Amino acid sequence: CASSPGTGIYEQYF.

CDR3 sequence: CASSQDRGAEQFF. CDR3 nucleotides: TGTGCCAGCAGCCAAGACAGGGGAGCCGAGCAGTTCTTC. The chain couples TRBV3-1 (or the pseudogene TRBV3-2) to TRBJ2-1, with D possibly TRBD1 on 6 matching bases. Trimming stripped 0 bases from V and 10 bases from J, with 10 bases between. CDR1 is LGHDT, CDR2 YNNKEL, per germline (reference sequence). The length of the CDR3 is 13 residues.

The chain couples TRBV7-2 to TRBJ2-5; 13 bases fit TRBD2. V lost 5 bases to trimming and J lost 6 bases; unmatched junction nucleotides: 3. Germline V CDR1 and CDR2: SGHTA, FQGNSA. The CDR3 loop spans 14 amino acids. The CDR3 here is CASSETSGRKTQYF. The DNA for the CDR3 is TGTGCCAGCAGCGAGACTAGCGGGAGGAAGACCCAGTACTTC. The full variable domain, with the rest looked up from reference TRBV7-2 and TRBJ2-5, is GAGVSQSPSNKVTEKGKDVELRCDPISGHTALYWYRQSLGQGLEFLIYFQGNSAPDKSGLPSDRFSAERTGGSVSTLTIQRTQQEDSAVYLCASSETSGRKTQYFGPGTRLLVL.

The CDR3 nucleotides read TGCGCCAGCAGCCAAGAAGGGGGCTCGACTAGCGGGAGGGTATATGAGCAGTTCTTC. As protein: CASSQEGGSTSGRVYEQFF. The V gene is TRBV4-3, the J gene TRBJ2-1; 14 bases map to TRBD2. The germline gives CDR1 LGHNA, CDR2 YSLEER. With V trimmed by 0 bases and J by 8 bases, 12 bases remained unmatched. This CDR3 contains 19 residues.

This chain uses TRBV13 with TRBJ2-1; D is ambiguous. CDR3 size: 15 residues. Trimming left V 4 bases short and J 5 bases short, with 15 bases between. Germline CDR1 and CDR2: PRHDT and FYEKMQ (reference sequence). This CDR3 reads CASSYPLGAHNEQFF. CDR3 bases: TGTGCCAGCAGCTACCCTCTAGGAGCACACAATGAGCAGTTCTTC.